The 14 T cell receptor beta chains presented below share a single source sample, sequenced in a study of blood T cell repertoires in COVID-19. TCRdb keeps only in-frame clones here, not all; method: immunoSEQ multiplex PCR. Counted here are about 460,000 clones, 80% to 90% occurring once; the ten biggest clones make up around 8%. Input material: PBMCs or T cells enriched from blood (not recorded which). The receptors originated from a woman in her sixties who had recovered from COVID-19.

This clone showed up just once. The V and J genes are TRBV5-1 and TRBJ2-1, with 7 nucleotides matching TRBD2. In germline, CDR1 is SGHRS, CDR2 YFSETQ. The CDR3 covers 17 residues. V lost 4 bases and J lost 0; bases outside the gene matches: 10. The CDR3 loop is CASSLVLGGSSYNEQFF. CDR3 nucleotide sequence: TGCGCCAGCAGCCTGGTTCTCGGGGGGAGCTCCTACAATGAGCAGTTCTTC.

The DNA for the CDR3 is TGTGCCAGTAGTCCTCAAACAGGGGTCTATGGCTACACCTTC. Translated: CASSPQTGVYGYTF. V gene TRBV19 combines with J gene TRBJ1-2; 7 nucleotides match TRBD1. This CDR3 comprises 14 residues. Per germline, CDR1 LNHDA and CDR2 SQIVND (reference sequence). Trimming cost V 5 bases and J 4 bases; bases outside gene matches: 7.

This clone was observed a handful of times. The chain combines TRBV3-1 (or the pseudogene TRBV3-2) with TRBJ1-1, with 10 bases identical to TRBD1. The germline gives CDR1 LGHDT, CDR2 YNNKEL (reference sequence). The CDR3 runs 14 residues. J lost 3 bases, V lost 5 bases, and 3 bases had no gene match. CDR3 protein: CASSRQGAYTEAFF. For the CDR3, the DNA is TGTGCCAGCAGCAGACAGGGGGCTTACACTGAAGCTTTCTTT.

The chain carries TRBV9 and TRBJ2-5, with TRBD1 identical over 7 bases. The V segment lost 4 bases and the J segment 1 base; nucleotides outside the gene matches: 7. Germline loops: CDR1 SGDLS, CDR2 YYNGEE. The CDR3 consists of 15 residues. CDR3 residues: CASSPRAGGQETQYF. The CDR3 DNA reads TGTGCCAGCAGCCCCCGGGCAGGGGGCCAAGAGACCCAGTACTTC.

J is TRBJ2-4 and V is TRBV2; unclear D gene. Germline CDR1 reads SNHLY; CDR2 reads FYNNEI. The CDR3 totals 13 residues. V shed 9 bases and J shed 1 base, with 10 bases lying between them. Here the CDR3 DNA reads TGTGCCAGTACTCTCTTGGCCAAAAACATTCAGTACTTC. Translated: CASTLLAKNIQYF.

The chain is built from TRBV7-8 and TRBJ1-2; the D gene is possibly TRBD1 (5 bases). Deletions cut 1 base from V and 7 bases from J, with 10 bases between. This CDR3 region has 13 residues. Germline V gene lookup returns CDR1 SGHVS and CDR2 FQNEAQ. CDR3 residues: CASSLVGGGGYTF. The CDR3, as DNA: TGTGCCAGCAGCTTAGTCGGGGGGGGTGGCTACACCTTC.

This clone occurred many times. The chain links TRBV5-4 to TRBJ2-3; the D gene is possibly TRBD2 (5 bases). CDR1 and CDR2 from the germline V gene are SGHNT and YYREEE (reference sequence). The length of the CDR3 is 14 residues. Deletions cut 4 bases from V and 3 bases from J, with 12 bases between. DNA for the CDR3: TGTGCCAGCAGCACCGCGGGTGGGACAGATACGCAGTATTTT. It codes for CASSTAGGTDTQYF. Looking up the rest from reference TRBV5-4 and TRBJ2-3 gives the full variable domain: ETGVTQSPTHLIKTRGQQVTLRCSSQSGHNTVSWYQQALGQGPQFIFQYYREEENGRGNFPPRFSGLQFPNYSSELNVNALELDDSALYLCASSTAGGTDTQYFGPGTRLTVL.

The V call is TRBV18, the J call TRBJ1-3; D call uncertain. Deletions cut 1 base from V and 0 bases from J, with 13 bases between. In germline, CDR1 is KGHSH, CDR2 LQKENI. This CDR3 is 17 amino acids long. The CDR3 loop is CASSPRQAIDSGNTIYF. In DNA form, the CDR3 reads TGTGCCAGCTCACCACGTCAAGCGATAGACTCTGGAAACACCATATATTTT.

The CDR3 DNA reads as TGTGCCAGCATGGGGCCAGACTACGAGCAGTACGTC. Its translation is CASMGPDYEQYV. V and J are TRBV6-5 and TRBJ2-7; perhaps TRBD1 as D (5 bases). Between the trimmed V and J ends, which lost 7 bases and 3 bases, there was a span of 10 bases. Germline CDR1 MNHEY, CDR2 SVGAGI. The CDR3 runs to 12 residues.

The genes are TRBV6-5 and TRBJ2-1; 7 bases map to TRBD1. The CDR3 sequence is 14 residues long. The V gene end was trimmed by 0 bases and the J gene end by 15 bases; junction bases not matched to a gene: 11. Germline V lookup: CDR1 MNHEY, CDR2 SVGAGI. The CDR3 DNA reads as TGTGCCAGCAGTTACTCCCGGACAGGTCCGCTATGGTTCTTC. Protein sequence: CASSYSRTGPLWFF.

The rearrangement uses TRBV15 and TRBJ1-2, with D hard to call. Looked up from germline, CDR1 is LNHNV and CDR2 is YYDKDF (reference sequence). This CDR3 has 15 amino acids. Trimming removed 0 bases at V and 6 bases at J, with 14 bases between. The chain's CDR3 is CATSRDLTGSDGYTF. As DNA, the CDR3 is TGTGCCACCAGCAGAGATCTAACGGGGAGTGATGGCTACACCTTC.

The gene calls are TRBV6-1 and TRBJ1-2; 8 bases agree with TRBD1. Germline CDR1 MNHNS, CDR2 SASEGT. Unmatched junction bases numbered 9, after V lost 2 bases and J lost 4 bases. There are 16 residues in the CDR3. CDR3 in amino acids: CASSEPSLTGGYGYTF. The DNA for the CDR3 is TGTGCCAGCAGTGAACCTTCCCTAACAGGGGGCTATGGCTACACCTTC.

In its sample, this clone was seen once. The genes are TRBV5-1 and TRBJ1-6, with D possibly matching TRBD1 (5 bases). Trimming left V 2 bases short and J 8 bases short, with 14 bases between. CDR3 length: 15 residues. CDR1 and CDR2 (germline): SGHRS, YFSETQ. CDR3: CASSLAGPDYSPLHF. DNA of the CDR3: TGCGCCAGCAGCTTAGCAGGGCCTGACTATTCACCCCTCCACTTT.

This clone appeared once. This sample includes further DNA sequences coding for the same CDR3. The chain carries TRBV5-1 and TRBJ2-6, with a weak D call TRBD1 (6 bases). Germline values: CDR1 SGHRS, CDR2 YFSETQ. V was shortened by 2 bases and J by 2 bases, with 8 bases between the two germline ends. The CDR3 contains 15 residues. Here the CDR3 DNA reads TGCGCCAGCAGCTTAGGGGGACCTGGGGCCAACGTCCTGACTTTC. Protein: CASSLGGPGANVLTF.